The sequence of this TCR beta chain was determined in a study of blood T cell repertoires in COVID-19. Background on the study: Samples representing acute and convalescent COVID-19 were sourced from the United States, Italy and Spain. Sample material is recorded as cDNA or gDNA derived from T cells, B-cell-depleted T cells, or PBMCs.

Per the study methods: Estimation of nucleated cell counts was performed using reference gene primer amplification. Method: immunoSEQ multiplex PCR; TCRdb's copy keeps in-frame clones and lacks some. V, J and clone size are those of that table, while D and trimming were read from the DNA. The profile covers 40,000 to 60,000 clones, with around three quarters appearing a single time and about 25% taken by the ten largest. The origin of this receptor is a man between 65 and 85 years old with acute or convalescent COVID-19. Sequences were obtained from peripheral blood.

CDR3 DNA: TGCAGTGCCGGTGATAACTATGGCTACACCTTC. The encoded protein is CSAGDNYGYTF. The chain links TRBV20-1 to TRBJ1-2, with D unresolved. The V end was cut by 6 bases, the J end by 1 base, with 6 bases between. The CDR3 runs 11 residues. Germline-derived CDR1 and CDR2 are DFQATT and SNEGSKA (reference sequence).